This T cell receptor (beta chain) emerged from a study of blood T cell repertoires in COVID-19. Study summary: COVID-19 samples collected from the United States, Italy and Spain covered acute and convalescent phases.

Source study methods: Reference gene primer amplification in the assay estimated nucleated cell counts. Profiled with immunoSEQ multiplex PCR; TCRdb holds only in-frame clones, not every one. V and J calls and clone size are as listed in that table; D and trimming were resolved from the DNA. The table lists around 230,000 clones, about nine tenths of them singletons. Clinical histories supplied by participants themselves formed the basis of cohort assignment. Trimming took 4 bases from V and 6 from J, leaving 6 bases between them. The CDR3 has 11 residues. Germline assignment: CDR1 DFQATT and CDR2 SNEGSKA (reference sequence).

The material sequenced was PBMCs or T cells enriched from blood (not recorded which). The source is a woman between 40 and 55 years old with acute COVID-19. This chain links TRBV20-1 with TRBJ2-2, with unresolved D. The CDR3 loop is CSAMASGELFF. CDR3 bases: TGCAGTGCTATGGCCTCCGGGGAGCTGTTTTTT.